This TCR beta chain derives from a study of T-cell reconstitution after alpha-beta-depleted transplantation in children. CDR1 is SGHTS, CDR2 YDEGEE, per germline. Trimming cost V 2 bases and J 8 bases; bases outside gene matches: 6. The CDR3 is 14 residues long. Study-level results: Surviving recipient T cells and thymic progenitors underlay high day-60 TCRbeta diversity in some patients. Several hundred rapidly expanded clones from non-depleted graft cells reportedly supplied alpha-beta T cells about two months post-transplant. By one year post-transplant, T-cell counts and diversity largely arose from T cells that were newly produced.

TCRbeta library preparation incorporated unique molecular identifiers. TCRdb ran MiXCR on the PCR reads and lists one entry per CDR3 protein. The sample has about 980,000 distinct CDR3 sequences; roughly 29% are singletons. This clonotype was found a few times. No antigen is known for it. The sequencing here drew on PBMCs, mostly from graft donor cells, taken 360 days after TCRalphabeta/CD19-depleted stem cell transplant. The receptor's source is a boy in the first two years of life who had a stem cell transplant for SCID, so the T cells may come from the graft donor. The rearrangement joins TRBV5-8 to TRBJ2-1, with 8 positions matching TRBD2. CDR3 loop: CASSFGLALDEQFF. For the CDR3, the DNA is TGTGCCAGCAGCTTCGGACTAGCTCTGGATGAGCAGTTCTTC.